Listed here are 30 T cell receptor beta chains from one sample, sequenced in a study of blood T cell repertoires in COVID-19. Produced via immunoSEQ multiplex PCR; TCRdb's table is partial and in-frame only. The sample lists a few hundred thousand clones; 86% were seen once. The sample taken for sequencing was peripheral blood. These receptors all stem from a man aged 18 to 29 with active or convalescent COVID-19.

V gene TRBV5-4 combines with J gene TRBJ2-3, with D unclear. The CDR3 contains 13 residues. In germline, CDR1 is SGHNT, CDR2 YYREEE (reference sequence). V lost 3 bases and J lost 4, with 9 bases in between. The CDR3 DNA follows: TGTGCCAGCAGCTCCCCTTTCGCAGATACGCAGTATTTT. Residues: CASSSPFADTQYF.

This sequence joins TRBV19 and TRBJ1-5; 11 bases match TRBD1. The CDR3 extends over 15 amino acids. Trimming at V came to 5 bases and at J to 5 bases, leaving 5 bases not matched to a gene. Germline assignment: CDR1 LNHDA and CDR2 SQIVND (reference sequence). In nucleotides, the CDR3 is TGTGCCAGTAGTCGAGGACAGGGGGCAGATCAGCCCCAGCATTTT. This sequence encodes CASSRGQGADQPQHF.

This clone occurred a few times. The chain couples TRBV9 to TRBJ2-5; a weak D match, TRBD1 (6 bases). V dropped 3 bases and J dropped 4 bases, with 16 bases sitting between them. The germline gives CDR1 SGDLS, CDR2 YYNGEE. This CDR3 spans 15 amino acids. In nucleotides, the CDR3 is TGTGCCAGCAGCGGTTCTGGGGACACCTCAGAGACCCAGTACTTC. This codes for CASSGSGDTSETQYF.

The V call is TRBV30, the J call TRBJ1-1, with 9 bases identical to TRBD1. The V gene's germline CDR1 is GTSNPN and CDR2 SVGIG (reference sequence). The CDR3 runs 13 residues. Trimming took 5 bases from V and 5 from J; bases not matched to a gene: 6. CDR3 sequence reads: CAWEDRGWTEAFF. As DNA, the CDR3 is TGTGCCTGGGAGGACAGGGGATGGACTGAAGCTTTCTTT.

This chain connects TRBV28 to TRBJ1-2, with TRBD1 matching 9 bases. V shed 6 bases and J 4 bases; nucleotides not matched to a gene: 6. Per the germline V gene, CDR1 is MDHEN and CDR2 is SYDVKM. The CDR3 length is 14 residues. The CDR3 DNA reads TGTGCCAGCAGAACCGGGACAGGGAGCTATGGCTACACCTTC. Translating gives CASRTGTGSYGYTF.

The chain employs TRBV7-9 and TRBJ2-1, with 10 bases that match TRBD1. Germline values: CDR1 SEHNR, CDR2 FQNEAQ (reference sequence). The junction had 10 bases not matched to a gene; V was cut back by 4 bases and J by 4 bases. This CDR3 region has 17 residues. CDR3 in DNA: TGTGCCAGCAGCTCCGGCGGTCCGGGACAGGGGTACAATGAGCAGTTCTTC. Amino acid sequence: CASSSGGPGQGYNEQFF.

V and J are TRBV5-1 and TRBJ2-3; D is uncertain. Germline CDR1 is SGHRS and CDR2 is YFSETQ. The germline V and J ends were trimmed by 1 base and 3 bases, with 12 bases remaining between them. This CDR3 spans 15 amino acids. The CDR3 here is CASSLRSLDTDTQYF. For the CDR3, the DNA is TGCGCCAGCAGCTTGCGGTCGCTAGATACAGATACGCAGTATTTT. The full variable domain, in which reference TRBV5-1 and TRBJ2-3 provide the parts outside the CDR3, is KAGVTQTPRYLIKTRGQQVTLSCSPISGHRSVSWYQQTPGQGLQFLFEYFSETQRNKGNFPGRFSGRQFSNSRSEMNVSTLELGDSALYLCASSLRSLDTDTQYFGPGTRLTVL.

The chain employs TRBV7-9 and TRBJ2-6; no clear D gene. V lost 6 bases to trimming and J lost 4 bases, with 7 bases between them. Per germline, CDR1 SEHNR and CDR2 FQNEAQ (reference sequence). The CDR3 has 13 residues. CDR3 coding DNA: TGTGCCAGCAGTTTGACAGGGGCCAACGTCCTGACTTTC. Protein: CASSLTGANVLTF.

The V call is TRBV19, the J call TRBJ1-2; 10 nucleotides align to TRBD1. The germline gives CDR1 LNHDA, CDR2 SQIVND (reference sequence). V was clipped by 7 bases and J by 2 bases; unmatched bases: 7. This CDR3 has 15 residues. The DNA of the CDR3 is TGTGCCAGTAAATCATCGGACAGGGGGAACTATGGCTACACCTTC. This gives the protein CASKSSDRGNYGYTF.

This sequence joins TRBV10-3 and TRBJ2-5; 8 bases align to TRBD1. CDR3 length equals 13 residues. V was clipped by 5 bases and J by 5 bases; unmatched bases: 4. CDR1 and CDR2 (germline): ENHRY, SYGVKD. The CDR3 DNA sequence: TGTGCCATCAGTCCAACAGGGGGGGAGACCCAGTACTTC. Translation: CAISPTGGETQYF.

The rearrangement uses TRBV5-1 and TRBJ2-7; possibly TRBD1 for D (6 bases). The CDR3 runs 14 residues. Germline assignment: CDR1 SGHRS and CDR2 YFSETQ. Trimming took off 8 bases at V and 3 bases at J, with 18 bases between the two ends. The chain's CDR3 is CASRLGASNYEQYF. CDR3 sequence (DNA): TGCGCCAGTAGGTTGGGGGCCAGCAACTACGAGCAGTACTTC.

V and J are TRBV3-1 (or the pseudogene TRBV3-2) and TRBJ1-1; possibly TRBD1 for D (5 bases). This CDR3 comprises 13 residues. Trimming removed 3 bases from V and 3 bases from J, with 8 bases in between. Germline V gene lookup returns CDR1 LGHDT and CDR2 YNNKEL (reference sequence). The CDR3 bases are TGTGCCAGCAGCCAGTCGGGGGACACTGAAGCTTTCTTT. Amino acid sequence: CASSQSGDTEAFF.

V gene TRBV11-2 combines with J gene TRBJ2-2, with 7 bases fitting TRBD2. This CDR3 spans 17 amino acids. Germline CDR1 reads SGHAT; CDR2 reads FQNNGV. V lost 4 bases, J lost 0 bases, and 8 bases stayed unmatched. CDR3 in amino acids: CASSWVGGSANTGELFF. CDR3 coding DNA: TGTGCCAGCAGCTGGGTGGGAGGGTCGGCGAACACCGGGGAGCTGTTTTTT. Using reference TRBV11-2 and TRBJ2-2 for the parts outside the CDR3, the full variable domain is EAGVAQSPRYKIIEKRQSVAFWCNPISGHATLYWYQQILGQGPKLLIQFQNNGVVDDSQLPKDRFSAERLKGVDSTLKIQPAKLEDSAVYLCASSWVGGSANTGELFFGEGSRLTVL.

The rearrangement links TRBV6-5 to TRBJ2-7, with D perhaps TRBD1 (6 bases). The CDR3 covers 11 residues. With 5 bases removed from V and 4 bases from J, the gap between germline ends came to 6 bases. Per germline, CDR1 MNHEY and CDR2 SVGAGI. CDR3 nucleotides: TGTGCCAGCAGTAGGGGGTACGAGCAGTACTTC. It specifies CASSRGYEQYF.

The genes are TRBV9 and TRBJ2-2; weak D call: TRBD1 (5 bases). Trimming stripped 3 bases from V and 4 bases from J, with 10 bases between. CDR1 SGDLS and CDR2 YYNGEE come from the germline V gene. The CDR3 is made up of 14 amino acids. The CDR3 loop reads CASSGQRRTGELFF. The CDR3 DNA reads as TGTGCCAGCAGCGGACAGAGACGCACCGGGGAGCTGTTTTTT.

The genes are TRBV7-2 and TRBJ2-7, with 7 bases matching TRBD1. Germline V gives CDR1 SGHTA, CDR2 FQGNSA. The CDR3 length is 15 residues. J gave up 2 bases and V 5 bases, and 9 bases lay outside the gene matches. This chain's CDR3 is CASSLGGGRTYEQYF. In nucleotides, the CDR3 is TGTGCCAGCAGCCTAGGGGGCGGCCGAACCTACGAGCAGTACTTC. The full variable domain, with the rest looked up from reference TRBV7-2 and TRBJ2-7, is GAGVSQSPSNKVTEKGKDVELRCDPISGHTALYWYRQSLGQGLEFLIYFQGNSAPDKSGLPSDRFSAERTGGSVSTLTIQRTQQEDSAVYLCASSLGGGRTYEQYFGPGTRLTVT.

This clone was detected only a few times. The chain joins TRBV27 to TRBJ2-2, with 12 bases aligning to TRBD1. J lost 0 bases, V lost 8 bases, and 4 bases had no gene match. This CDR3 has 16 amino acids. Germline V gives CDR1 MNHEY, CDR2 SMNVEV (reference sequence). Written as DNA, the CDR3 is TGTGCCAGCTCGGGACAGGGGGCTTCGAACACCGGGGAGCTGTTTTTT. Translated: CASSGQGASNTGELFF.

The sample holds one count of this clone. V is TRBV11-3 and J is TRBJ2-6; no reliable D call. V shed 5 bases and J shed 1 base, with 9 bases lying between them. This CDR3 has 15 residues. Germline V gene data show CDR1 as SGHNT and CDR2 as YENEEA. The CDR3 here is CASSTPQSGANVLTF. The CDR3 DNA sequence: TGTGCCAGCAGCACCCCCCAGTCTGGGGCCAACGTCCTGACTTTC.

This clone was seen just once. J is TRBJ1-2 and V is TRBV7-6; D remains ambiguous. The V and J ends lost 1 base and 6 bases respectively, with 9 bases between them. Germline CDR1 reads SGHVS; CDR2 reads FNYEAQ. The CDR3 runs 13 residues. The DNA for the CDR3 is TGTGCCAGCAGCTTAGGTGGTCAGGATGGCTACACCTTC. It specifies CASSLGGQDGYTF.

The genes are TRBV3-1 (or the pseudogene TRBV3-2) and TRBJ1-4; D possibly corresponds to TRBD1 (5 bases). Deletions cut 6 bases from V and 8 bases from J, with 22 bases between. The germline V gene encodes CDR1 LGHDT and CDR2 YNNKEL (reference sequence). The length of the CDR3 is 16 residues. The CDR3: CASSLVSTGPREKLFF. The DNA of the CDR3 is TGTGCCAGCAGTCTCGTCTCCACAGGTCCGCGAGAAAAACTGTTTTTT.

This clone was counted a single time. The chain is built from TRBV11-3 and TRBJ2-3; TRBD1 matches at 11 bases. Germline V gene data show CDR1 as SGHNT and CDR2 as YENEEA. This CDR3 is built from 16 residues. Trimming took 5 bases from V and 5 from J; bases not matched to a gene: 9. Here the CDR3 reads CASSITRTGGRDTQYF. CDR3 DNA sequence: TGTGCCAGCAGCATCACCAGGACAGGGGGCCGAGATACGCAGTATTTT.

This clone was counted only a few times. V and J are TRBV6-5 and TRBJ2-2; D unclear. The V end was cut by 0 bases, the J end by 1 base, with 6 bases between. This CDR3 has 15 residues. Germline lookup yields CDR1 MNHEY and CDR2 SVGAGI. CDR3 in DNA: TGTGCCAGCAGTTACTCGAGCCAGAACACCGGGGAGCTGTTTTTT. This translates into CASSYSSQNTGELFF.

The chain uses TRBV5-5 and TRBJ2-7, with 12 bases matching TRBD2. CDR1 and CDR2 (germline): SGHKS, YYEKEE (reference sequence). This CDR3 has 15 amino acids. V dropped 5 bases and J dropped 1; count of bases not matched to a gene: 4. The CDR3 nucleotides are TGTGCCAGCAGACACGGGACTAGCGGGTCCTACGAGCAGTACTTC. Translating it yields CASRHGTSGSYEQYF. Full variable domain (outside the CDR3, taken from reference TRBV5-5 and TRBJ2-7): DAGVTQSPTHLIKTRGQQVTLRCSPISGHKSVSWYQQVLGQGPQFIFQYYEKEERGRGNFPDRFSARQFPNYSSELNVNALLLGDSALYLCASRHGTSGSYEQYFGPGTRLTVT.

The chain links TRBV3-1 (or the pseudogene TRBV3-2) to TRBJ1-2; possibly TRBD1 for D (5 bases). This CDR3 region has 13 residues. In germline, CDR1 is LGHDT, CDR2 YNNKEL (reference sequence). V lost 0 bases to trimming and J lost 7 bases, with 9 bases between them. This chain's CDR3 is CASSQDRVGGYTF. In DNA form, the CDR3 reads TGTGCCAGCAGCCAAGACAGGGTCGGTGGCTACACCTTC.

This chain connects TRBV18 to TRBJ2-7; 7 bases fit TRBD2. This CDR3 spans 13 amino acids. V lost 2 bases, J lost 2 bases, and 0 bases stayed unmatched. The V gene's germline CDR1 is KGHSH and CDR2 LQKENI. The CDR3 DNA is TGTGCCAGCTCACCAGCGGGGGCCTACGAGCAGTACTTC. Protein sequence: CASSPAGAYEQYF.

Notes on this clone: Other DNA sequences in the sample encode the same CDR3. The J gene is TRBJ1-2, the V gene TRBV28, with D possibly TRBD1 on 5 matching bases. There are 15 residues in the CDR3. Trimming took 4 bases from V and 0 from J, leaving 12 bases between them. Germline lookup yields CDR1 MDHEN and CDR2 SYDVKM. The CDR3 is CASSSTGGANYGYTF. The CDR3, as DNA: TGTGCCAGCAGTTCTACGGGGGGAGCTAACTATGGCTACACCTTC.

This sequence joins TRBV7-2 and TRBJ1-1; D is undetermined. Germline values: CDR1 SGHTA, CDR2 FQGNSA. Between the trimmed V and J ends, which lost 1 base and 7 bases, there was a span of 13 bases. The CDR3 sequence is 14 residues long. The chain's CDR3 is CASSLGPPAVEAFF. The CDR3 DNA follows: TGTGCCAGCAGCTTAGGTCCCCCCGCGGTTGAAGCTTTCTTT.

Turning to this clone: A read error may produce the germline difference seen at one junction end. This rearrangement joins TRBV5-1 to TRBJ2-7, with 8 bases identical to TRBD1. CDR3 length: 11 residues. The germline gives CDR1 SGHRS, CDR2 YFSETQ. The CDR3 DNA reads as TGCGCCAGCAGCTCGGGACAGGAGAGTAGCTTC. The encoded protein is CASSSGQESSF.

J is TRBJ1-3 and V is TRBV10-3, with TRBD1 matching 7 bases. The length of the CDR3 is 16 residues. Germline V gene data show CDR1 as ENHRY and CDR2 as SYGVKD. V was pared by 4 bases and J by 3 bases, with 9 bases of the junction left unmatched. For the CDR3, the DNA is TGTGCCATCAGTGGAAGGGGGCAGGGCCATGGAAACACCATATATTTT. Encoded protein: CAISGRGQGHGNTIYF.

Only a few counts were recorded for this clone. This rearrangement joins TRBV29-1 to TRBJ1-1; D is undetermined. From germline, CDR1 is SQVTM and CDR2 ANQGSEA. The V and J ends lost 4 bases and 7 bases respectively, with 10 bases between them. The CDR3 sequence is 11 residues long. CDR3 nucleotide sequence: TGCAGCGTTGCGGGAGTTCATGAAGCTTTCTTT. Its protein is CSVAGVHEAFF. Full variable domain (missing parts from reference TRBV29-1 and TRBJ1-1): SAVISQKPSRDICQRGTSLTIQCQVDSQVTMMFWYRQQPGQSLTLIATANQGSEATYESGFVIDKFPISRPNLTFSTLTVSNMSPEDSSIYLCSVAGVHEAFFGQGTRLTVV.